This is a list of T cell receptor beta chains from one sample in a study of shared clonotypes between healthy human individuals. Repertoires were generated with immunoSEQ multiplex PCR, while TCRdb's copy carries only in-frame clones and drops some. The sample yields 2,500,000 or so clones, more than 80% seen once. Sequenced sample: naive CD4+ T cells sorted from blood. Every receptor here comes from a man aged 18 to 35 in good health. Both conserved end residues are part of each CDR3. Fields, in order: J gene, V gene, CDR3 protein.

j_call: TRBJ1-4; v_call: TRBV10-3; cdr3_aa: CAISAGGEEKLFF
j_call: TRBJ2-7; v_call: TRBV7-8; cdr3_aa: CASSLRAKSDEQYF
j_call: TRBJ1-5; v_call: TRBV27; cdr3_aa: CASSLGQSNQPQHF
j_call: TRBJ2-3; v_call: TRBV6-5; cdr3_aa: CASSRGQGTDTQYF
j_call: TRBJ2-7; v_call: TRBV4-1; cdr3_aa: CASSQVWGTGSSYEQYF
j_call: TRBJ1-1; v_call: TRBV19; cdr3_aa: CASTITGGLNTEAFF
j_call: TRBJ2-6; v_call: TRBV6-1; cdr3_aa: CASRDSGANVLTF
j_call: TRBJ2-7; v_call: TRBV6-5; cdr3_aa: CASSGQGAGEQYF
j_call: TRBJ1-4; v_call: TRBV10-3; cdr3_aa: CAAGEFRTGEKLFF
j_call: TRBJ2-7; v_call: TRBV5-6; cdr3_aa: CASSLLAEPYEQYF
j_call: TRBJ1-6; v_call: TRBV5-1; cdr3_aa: CASSLEARGQSPLHF
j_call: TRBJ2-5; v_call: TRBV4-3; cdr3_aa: CASSPGQGPETQYF
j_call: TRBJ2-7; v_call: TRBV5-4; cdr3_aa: CASSYTPFSYEQYF
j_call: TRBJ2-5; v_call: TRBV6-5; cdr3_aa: CATSDSQETQYF
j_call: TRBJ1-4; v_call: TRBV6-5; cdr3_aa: CASRTGRGNEKLFF
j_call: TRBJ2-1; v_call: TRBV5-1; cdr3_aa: CASSLGGQPSSYNEQFF
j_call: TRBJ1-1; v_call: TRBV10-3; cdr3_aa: CAISETGLNTEAFF
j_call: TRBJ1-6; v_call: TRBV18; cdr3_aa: CASSQGRPNSPLHF
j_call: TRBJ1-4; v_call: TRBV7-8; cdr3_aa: CASSLDRGREKLFF
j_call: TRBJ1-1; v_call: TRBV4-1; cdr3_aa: CASSQVGTERAFF
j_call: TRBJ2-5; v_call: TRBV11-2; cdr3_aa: CASSSDGRSEETQYF
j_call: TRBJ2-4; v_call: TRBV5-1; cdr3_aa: CASSLEKVSNIQYF
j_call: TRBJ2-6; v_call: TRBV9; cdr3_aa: CASSVVASGFSGANVLTF
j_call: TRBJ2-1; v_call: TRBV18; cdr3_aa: CASSRPGTGYNEQFF
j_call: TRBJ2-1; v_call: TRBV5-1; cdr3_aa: CASSPGLAGGTNEQFF
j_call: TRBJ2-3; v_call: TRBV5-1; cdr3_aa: CASSLVTSSTDTQYF
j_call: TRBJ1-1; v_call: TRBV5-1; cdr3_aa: CASSSTGGSAEAFF
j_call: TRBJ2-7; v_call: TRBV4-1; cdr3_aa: CASSQSPAYRQYF
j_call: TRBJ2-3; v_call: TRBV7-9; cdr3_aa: CASSTSRSSTDTQYF
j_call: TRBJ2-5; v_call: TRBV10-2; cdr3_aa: CASTSGGRRETQYF
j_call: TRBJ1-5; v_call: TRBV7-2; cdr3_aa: CASSRQGWGYSNQPQHF
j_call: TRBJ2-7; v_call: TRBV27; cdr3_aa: CASSRRDRPYEQYF
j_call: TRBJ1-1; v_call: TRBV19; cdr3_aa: CASMDVVGIAEAFF
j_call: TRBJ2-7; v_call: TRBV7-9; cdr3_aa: CASSLDPGPSSYEQYF
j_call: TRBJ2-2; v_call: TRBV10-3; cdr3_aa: CAISGTGSAGELFF
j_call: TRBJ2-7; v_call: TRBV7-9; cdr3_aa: CASSLRAAEDEQYF
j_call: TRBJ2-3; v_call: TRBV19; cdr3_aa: CASSIGDRGGDTQYF
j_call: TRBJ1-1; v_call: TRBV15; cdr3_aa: CATSRDRAGGTEAFF
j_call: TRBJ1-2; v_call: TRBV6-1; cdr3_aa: CASSDGTYTGLF
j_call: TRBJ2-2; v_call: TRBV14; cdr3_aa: CASSLHLNTGELFF
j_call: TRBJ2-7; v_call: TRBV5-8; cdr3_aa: CASSFGPRPPEQYF
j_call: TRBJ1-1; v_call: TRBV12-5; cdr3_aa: CASGSESVTEAFF
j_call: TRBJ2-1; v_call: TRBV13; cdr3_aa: CASSWGLAGYNEQFF
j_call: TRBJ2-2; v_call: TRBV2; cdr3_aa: CASREMGITGELFF
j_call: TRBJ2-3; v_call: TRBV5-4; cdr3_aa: CASSGGGFRRGGDTQYF
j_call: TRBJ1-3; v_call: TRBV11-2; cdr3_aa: CASSLDRASGNTIYF
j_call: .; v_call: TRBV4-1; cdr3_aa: CASSPLPTETSYEQYF
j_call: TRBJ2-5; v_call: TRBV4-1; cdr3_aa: CASSQDSSGGAETQYF
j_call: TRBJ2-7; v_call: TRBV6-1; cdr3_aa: CASELLGLREQYF
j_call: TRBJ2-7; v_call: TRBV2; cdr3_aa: CASSETRDYEQYF
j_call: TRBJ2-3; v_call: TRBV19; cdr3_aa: CASDGGGTQYF